This TCR beta chain was observed in a study of tumor-infiltrating lymphocytes in localized non-small cell lung cancer. This clone counts as medium-sized. The CDR3 runs 15 residues. Germline V lookup: CDR1 MNHEY, CDR2 SVGAGI. Losses at the gene ends were 2 bases for V and 8 bases for J; bases not matched to a gene: 8. Libraries were prepared by immunoSEQ multiplex PCR; TCRdb keeps only in-frame clonotypes and omits some of them. The sample has 9,500 to 15,000 clones, over 70% seen once. The specimen was lung tumor tissue. The chain couples TRBV6-5 to TRBJ2-1; 8 bases are a match to TRBD1. This TCR derives from a human donor with non-small cell lung cancer. CDR3 in DNA: TGTGCCAGCAGTTACCGAAACAGGGGGAACGATGAGCAGTTCTTC. Translating it yields CASSYRNRGNDEQFF.